The 13 T cell receptor beta chains listed next were all sequenced from one sample in a study of T-cell memory formation after mild COVID-19. TCRdb re-derived calls from the 5' RACE reads in MiXCR, one entry per CDR3 protein. The table records some 350,000 distinct CDR3 sequences, 10% to 15% of them present only once. The sample consisted of PBMCs or a T cell subset sorted from them (not recorded which). These receptors were taken from a man aged 18 to 29 who had mild COVID-19 (a few samples of this study predate the infection). Cell type and time point are not known.

This sequence joins TRBV6-6 and TRBJ1-2; 8 positions match TRBD1. CDR1 MNHNY and CDR2 SVGAGI come from the germline V gene (reference sequence). The length of the CDR3 is 14 residues. J lost 7 bases, V lost 2 bases, and 6 bases had no gene match. CDR3 amino acids: CASSYPGQDGGYTF. For the CDR3, the DNA is TGTGCCAGCAGTTACCCGGGACAGGATGGTGGCTACACCTTC.

This clonotype has a handful of counts. The chain has TRBV20-1 and TRBJ1-5; D is unclear. CDR1 DFQATT and CDR2 SNEGSKA come from the germline V gene (reference sequence). The CDR3 totals 15 residues. V lost 0 bases to trimming and J lost 5 bases, with 14 bases between them. For the CDR3, the DNA is TGCAGTGCTAGAGATCATGGAAACATCGATCAGCCCCAGCATTTT. It yields the protein CSARDHGNIDQPQHF.

This clonotype turned up a few times. The rearrangement uses TRBV27 and TRBJ1-1; TRBD1 is a possible D gene (5 bases). This CDR3 has 15 amino acids. V gave up 5 bases and J gave up 4 bases, with 17 bases separating them. Germline loops: CDR1 MNHEY, CDR2 SMNVEV (reference sequence). The CDR3 DNA reads TGTGCCAGCAGTGGCTTTTCTGGGGGGGGCACTGAAGCTTTCTTT. As protein: CASSGFSGGGTEAFF.

This clonotype was detected a few times. The rearrangement uses TRBV12-3 or TRBV12-4 and TRBJ2-1, with 9 nucleotides matching TRBD2. There are 15 residues in the CDR3. Trimming removed 2 bases from V and 6 bases from J; junction bases left unmatched: 5. The DNA for the CDR3 is TGTGCCAGCAGTTTACGGGCGGGGGGGCTCAATGAGCAGTTCTTC. Protein: CASSLRAGGLNEQFF.

The chain couples TRBV4-3 to TRBJ2-7; no clear D. Germline values: CDR1 LGHNA, CDR2 YSLEER. There are 14 residues in the CDR3. V dropped 1 base and J dropped 3 bases, with 10 bases sitting between them. CDR3 sequence reads: CASSQARGSYEQYV. The DNA of the CDR3 is TGCGCCAGCAGCCAAGCCCGCGGCAGCTACGAGCAGTACGTC.

The V and J genes are TRBV4-3 and TRBJ1-2; TRBD1 is a possible D gene (6 bases). This CDR3 is built from 14 residues. V gave up 1 base and J gave up 8 bases, with 14 bases separating them. Germline CDR1 is LGHNA and CDR2 is YSLEER. The CDR3 is CASSQVAGARGYTF. Written as DNA, the CDR3 is TGCGCCAGCAGCCAAGTTGCGGGGGCACGGGGCTACACCTTC.

The CDR3 reads CASSYLAPSTGNTIYF. The CDR3 DNA sequence: TGTGCCAGCAGCTACCTAGCCCCATCGACTGGAAACACCATATATTTT. J is TRBJ1-3 and V is TRBV12-3 or TRBV12-4; unclear D gene. The CDR3 is 16 residues long. V lost 6 bases and J 2 bases, leaving 17 bases between the germline ends.

This clonotype was detected only a few times. CDR3 coding DNA: TGTGCCAGCAGTAGGAGCGGGGGCTCCTACGAGCAGTACGTC. This codes for CASSRSGGSYEQYV. V gene TRBV12-3 or TRBV12-4 combines with J gene TRBJ2-7; TRBD2 agrees at 8 bases. The CDR3 covers 14 residues. V trimming: 5 bases; J trimming: 0 bases; junction bases outside the gene matches: 3.

This clonotype was seen a few times. The chain recombines TRBV7-6 with TRBJ1-3, with 7 nucleotides matching TRBD1. The CDR3 covers 16 residues. CDR1 SGHVS and CDR2 FNYEAQ come from the germline V gene. J lost 0 bases, V lost 4 bases, and 6 bases had no gene match. CDR3 amino acids: CASSSQGTASGNTIYF. In DNA, the CDR3 is TGTGCCAGCAGCTCCCAAGGGACAGCCTCTGGAAACACCATATATTTT.

This rearrangement joins TRBV29-1 to TRBJ2-3; the D call may be TRBD1 or TRBD2 (7 bases each). The germline V gene encodes CDR1 SQVTM and CDR2 ANQGSEA. The germline V and J ends were trimmed by 8 bases and 5 bases, with 14 bases remaining between them. This CDR3 spans 12 amino acids. CDR3 in amino acids: CSQGGSGDTQYF. In nucleotides, the CDR3 is TGCAGCCAGGGGGGGAGCGGAGATACGCAGTATTTT.

The genes are TRBV7-3 and TRBJ2-3; TRBD2 might be the D (5 bases). Between the trimmed V and J ends, which lost 4 bases and 4 bases, there was a span of 9 bases. Germline CDR1 and CDR2: SGHTA and FQGTGA. This CDR3 region has 13 residues. The CDR3 sequence: CASSSLAADTQYF. The CDR3 DNA follows: TGTGCCAGCAGCTCCCTAGCAGCAGATACGCAGTATTTT.

This sequence joins TRBV4-1 and TRBJ2-5; TRBD2 aligns across 10 bases. Germline V lookup: CDR1 MGHRA, CDR2 YSYEKL. There are 16 residues in the CDR3. Trimming took 3 bases from V and 5 from J; bases not matched to a gene: 9. The DNA for the CDR3 is TGCGCCAGCAGCCACCTAGGAGGGACTAGCGACGAGACCCAGTACTTC. This codes for CASSHLGGTSDETQYF.

This clonotype was recorded at least ten times. This chain links TRBV21-1 with TRBJ2-7; the table's TRBD1 call for D was not verified on the DNA. TRBV21-1 is described as a pseudogene. CDR3 length: 16 residues. CDR3 loop: CASSKASRGRLGEQYV. In DNA form, the CDR3 reads TGTGCCAGCAGCAAAGCCTCCAGGGGCCGCTTAGGCGAGCAGTACGTC.